This T cell receptor beta chain was recovered during a study of T cells in Graves' hyperthyroidism and ophthalmopathy. Study results and limitations: Blood also contained most expanded thyroid clonotypes above 0.001.

Amplification yielded TCR beta CDR3 regions, with RNA transcripts as the source. A first-round RT-PCR of the TCR CDR3 used the HTBI primer set. Via MiXCR, TCRdb re-called the multiplex PCR reads, giving one row per CDR3 protein. Among hundreds of thousands of distinct CDR3 sequences listed, about a sixth were seen once. Newly diagnosed hyperthyroidism patients aged 18 to 65 years had disease lasting under 2 months. Every diagnosis used clinical symptoms, serum thyroxine and TRAb, thyroid ultrasound and orbital computed tomography. There are many counts of this clonotype. Its antigen remains unidentified. The clonotype originates from a woman aged 18-29 years with Graves' hyperthyroidism. The specimen was blood.

This chain's CDR3 is CASSQDRKGTGELFF. DNA of the CDR3: TGTGCCAGCAGCCAAGACCGGAAGGGCACCGGGGAGCTGTTTTTT. V is TRBV6-1 and J is TRBJ2-2; D remains ambiguous. V lost 6 bases to trimming and J lost 4 bases, with 15 bases between them. The germline V gene encodes CDR1 MNHNS and CDR2 SASEGT. This CDR3 contains 15 residues.